These 8 T cell receptor beta chains were all obtained from the same sample, sequenced in a study of Siglec-9 on CD8 T cells in melanoma. Profiled with immunoSEQ multiplex PCR; TCRdb holds only in-frame clones, not every one. Here the sample spans over 30,000 clones, about four fifths being singletons. Sequences were obtained from Siglec-9- CD8+ T cells sorted from blood. The origin of the receptors is a human donor in good health.

The chain uses TRBV15 and TRBJ2-2, with D perhaps given as TRBD1 or TRBD2 (5 bases each). CDR1 LNHNV and CDR2 YYDKDF come from the germline V gene (reference sequence). This CDR3 is built from 14 residues. V was shortened by 6 bases and J by 6 bases, with 14 bases between the two germline ends. As DNA, the CDR3 is TGTGCCACCAGGGTAAAGGGGACGGCCGGGGAGCTGTTTTTT. Translating gives CATRVKGTAGELFF.

The DNA of the CDR3 is TGTGCCAGCAGTTTAATGGGGGAGCGGCAGCCCCAGCATTTT. As protein: CASSLMGERQPQHF. The rearrangement uses TRBV28 and TRBJ1-5, with D perhaps TRBD1 (5 bases). The CDR3 totals 14 residues. V was shortened by 2 bases and J by 7 bases, with 12 bases between the two germline ends. Germline V gene sequence: CDR1 MDHEN, CDR2 SYDVKM.

The V and J genes are TRBV30 and TRBJ2-7; D may match TRBD1 or TRBD2 (6 bases each). Germline lookup yields CDR1 GTSNPN and CDR2 SVGIG (reference sequence). Trimming stripped 2 bases from V and 2 bases from J, with 13 bases between. This CDR3 spans 14 amino acids. The CDR3 nucleotides read TGTGCCTGGAGTCCGGGGGACACCGCCTACGAGCAGTACTTC. It translates to CAWSPGDTAYEQYF.

The V call is TRBV6-5, the J call TRBJ1-2; D is unresolved. Germline V gives CDR1 MNHEY, CDR2 SVGAGI. The CDR3 is 14 residues long. Trimming removed 5 bases at V and 1 base at J, with 11 bases between. The CDR3 region has the DNA TGTGCCAGCAGTCCAGGTGTTGGTAACTATGGCTACACCTTC. This encodes CASSPGVGNYGYTF.

The chain combines TRBV28 with TRBJ1-1; D is unclear. Germline lookup yields CDR1 MDHEN and CDR2 SYDVKM. The V end lost 2 bases, the J end lost 6 bases, and 10 bases lay between the germline ends. The CDR3 loop spans 13 amino acids. CDR3 sequence reads: CASSLPAASEAFF. The CDR3 region has the DNA TGTGCCAGCAGTTTACCCGCGGCCTCTGAAGCTTTCTTT.

V is TRBV4-1 and J is TRBJ2-1, with unresolved D. Germline assignment: CDR1 MGHRA and CDR2 YSYEKL. The CDR3 length is 14 residues. V lost 2 bases, J lost 6 bases, and 11 bases lay in between. CDR3 protein: CASSQNYGFNEQFF. The CDR3 region has the DNA TGCGCCAGCAGCCAAAATTACGGTTTCAATGAGCAGTTCTTC.

The gene calls are TRBV27 and TRBJ2-1; D unclear. The germline gives CDR1 MNHEY, CDR2 SMNVEV (reference sequence). Between the trimmed V and J ends, which lost 5 bases and 5 bases, there was a span of 10 bases. The CDR3 sequence is 13 residues long. The CDR3 sequence is CASSSSLNNEQFF. In nucleotides, the CDR3 is TGTGCCAGCAGTAGTAGCCTAAACAATGAGCAGTTCTTC.

In this sample, this clone turned up once. The chain joins TRBV7-9 to TRBJ1-2; 8 nucleotides line up with TRBD1. With V trimmed by 6 bases and J by 4 bases, 10 bases remained unmatched. This CDR3 has 15 residues. Germline V lookup: CDR1 SEHNR, CDR2 FQNEAQ (reference sequence). CDR3 coding DNA: TGTGCCAGCAGACCTACGGGACAGGCCTTCTATGGCTACACCTTC. Amino acid sequence: CASRPTGQAFYGYTF. The entire variable domain, with the rest obtained from reference TRBV7-9 and TRBJ1-2, is as follows: DTGVSQNPRHKITKRGQNVTFRCDPISEHNRLYWYRQTLGQGPEFLTYFQNEAQLEKSRLLSDRFSAERPKGSFSTLEIQRTEQGDSAMYLCASRPTGQAFYGYTFGSGTRLTVV.